A selection of T cell receptor beta chains follows, all from one sample in a study of blood T cell repertoires in COVID-19. This table comes from immunoSEQ multiplex PCR, and its TCRdb copy is limited to in-frame clones, with some not included. This sample has tens of thousands of clones, with more than 80% found just once. Sequenced input: peripheral blood. All receptors derive from a human donor in a cohort sampled during active COVID-19. Both conserved end residues are part of each CDR3. D genes are given only for firm matches. Size is omitted from some rows. Given values are once, few, many or a class for expanded clones.

CASSLGSGGAYEQYF	TGTGCCAGCAGCTTAGGTTCGGGGGGCGCCTACGAGCAGTACTTC	TRBV7-9	.	.	TRBJ2-7
CASSSKFGGQGYNEQFF	TGTGCCAGCAGCTCGAAGTTTGGCGGACAGGGCTACAATGAGCAGTTCTTC	TRBV13	.	TRBD1	TRBJ2-1
CASSIGFGSSSYEQYF	TGTGCCAGTAGTATAGGCTTCGGTTCTAGCTCCTACGAGCAGTACTTC	TRBV19	.	.	TRBJ2-7
CASSQSRTSDTQYF	TGTGCCAGCAGCCAATCTAGGACTAGCGATACGCAGTATTTT	TRBV3-1/TRBV3-2	.	TRBD2	TRBJ2-3
CASRKPRGRGNSPLHF	TGTGCCAGCAGAAAACCCCGAGGCAGGGGTAATTCACCCCTCCACTTT	TRBV6-4	few	.	TRBJ1-6
CASSYSARDTEAFF	TGTGCCAGCAGTTACTCGGCGCGGGACACTGAAGCTTTCTTT	TRBV6-6	.	.	TRBJ1-1
CASSPRGYVDEQYF	TGCGCCAGCAGCCCCAGGGGGTACGTGGACGAGCAGTACTTC	TRBV5-1	.	TRBD1	TRBJ2-7
CAISEGTGLSNSPLHF	TGTGCCATCAGTGAAGGGACAGGGCTTTCTAATTCACCCCTCCACTTT	TRBV10-3	.	TRBD1	TRBJ1-6
CASSLTSGGNNEQFF	TGTGCCAGCAGCTTGACTAGCGGGGGGAACAATGAGCAGTTCTTC	TRBV7-2	once	TRBD2	TRBJ2-1
CASSSTGNYGYTF	TGTGCCAGCAGTTCAACAGGAAACTATGGCTACACCTTC	TRBV6-5	.	.	TRBJ1-2
CASSVSGRGLDTQYF	TGTGCCAGTAGTGTTAGCGGGAGAGGTTTAGATACGCAGTATTTT	TRBV19	.	TRBD2	TRBJ2-3
CASSTAVYGYTF	TGTGCCAGCAGTACAGCCGTCTATGGCTACACCTTC	TRBV2	.	.	TRBJ1-2
CASSSTATGTEAFF	TGCGCCAGCAGCAGTACGGCGACGGGCACTGAAGCTTTCTTT	TRBV5-1	.	.	TRBJ1-1
CASSGWTGPSSYNEQFF	TGTGCCAGCAGCGGCTGGACAGGGCCTAGCTCCTACAATGAGCAGTTCTTC	TRBV5-6	.	TRBD1	TRBJ2-1
CAWSGSRLGGEF	TGTGCCTGGAGTGGGTCTCGGCTAGGGGGCGAGTTC	TRBV30	.	TRBD1	TRBJ2-7
CASSLTGGGNVLTF	TGTGCCAGCAGCTTAACAGGGGGTGGCAACGTCCTGACTTTC	TRBV7-3	.	.	TRBJ2-6
CASRWTVNQPQHF	TGTGCCAGCAGGTGGACAGTCAATCAGCCCCAGCATTTT	TRBV28	.	.	TRBJ1-5
CASSSEASGGNEQFF	TGTGCCAGCAGTTCAGAGGCCTCCGGAGGGAATGAGCAGTTCTTC	TRBV6-5	.	.	TRBJ2-1
CSGKRGSGTDTQYF	TGCAGCGGGAAGCGGGGGAGCGGCACAGATACGCAGTATTTT	TRBV29-1	.	TRBD2	TRBJ2-3
CASSYPGQQETQYF	TGTGCCAGCAGTTATCCAGGACAGCAAGAGACCCAGTACTTC	TRBV28	.	.	TRBJ2-5
CASSEANPGDINSPLHF	TGTGCCAGCAGTGAAGCCAATCCGGGGGATATTAATTCACCCCTCCACTTT	TRBV2	.	.	TRBJ1-6
CASSPSAVTGGRREQYF	TGTGCCAGTAGTCCTAGCGCCGTGACAGGGGGCCGTAGGGAGCAGTACTTC	TRBV19	few	TRBD1	TRBJ2-7
CASSRGQRNGYTF	TGTGCCAGCAGCCGGGGTCAGAGGAATGGCTACACCTTC	TRBV5-6	.	.	TRBJ1-2
CASSQEGGNSPLHF	TGTGCCAGCAGCCAAGAAGGGGGAAATTCACCCCTCCACTTT	TRBV3-1/TRBV3-2	.	.	TRBJ1-6
CAWVIQGGNTIYF	TGTGCCTGGGTGATACAGGGAGGAAACACCATATATTTT	TRBV30	.	.	TRBJ1-3
CASYLGGAQVQPQHF	TGTGCCAGCTATCTTGGGGGGGCCCAGGTTCAGCCCCAGCATTTT	TRBV6-6	.	.	TRBJ1-5
CASSLGLTEAFF	TGCGCCAGCAGCTTGGGACTAACAGAAGCTTTCTTT	TRBV5-1	.	.	TRBJ1-1
CASSPGQINSPLHF	TGTGCCAGCAGTCCGGGACAGATCAATTCACCCCTCCACTTT	TRBV6-5	.	TRBD1	TRBJ1-6
CASSLDSGAATDTQYF	TGTGCCAGCAGCTTAGATTCAGGGGCCGCCACAGATACGCAGTATTTT	TRBV11-3	.	.	TRBJ2-3
CASSLGTDYGYTF	TGTGCCAGCAGTTTAGGGACAGACTATGGCTACACCTTC	TRBV28	.	TRBD1	TRBJ1-2
CASLADIGVGEQFF	TGTGCCAGTTTGGCGGACATTGGGGTTGGTGAGCAGTTCTTC	TRBV19	.	.	TRBJ2-1
CAWTPDRRNTEAFF	TGTGCCTGGACTCCGGACAGGAGGAACACTGAAGCTTTCTTT	TRBV30	.	TRBD1	TRBJ1-1
CASSQPPPAGASPFRETQYF	TGTGCCAGCAGCCAACCCCCGCCTGCGGGAGCTTCACCTTTTAGAGAGACCCAGTACTTC	TRBV6-6	.	TRBD2	TRBJ2-5
CASSLDRAGNTIYF	TGCGCCAGCAGCTTGGACAGGGCTGGAAACACCATATATTTT	TRBV5-1	.	.	TRBJ1-3
CASSLGRGDQPQHF	TGTGCCAGCAGCTTAGGGCGGGGGGATCAGCCCCAGCATTTT	TRBV7-8	.	.	TRBJ1-5
CASSRSTNYGYTF	TGTGCCAGCAGCCGCAGTACTAACTATGGCTACACCTTC	TRBV11-1	few	.	TRBJ1-2
CASSSTGDTQYF	TGCGCCAGCAGCTCCACGGGAGATACGCAGTATTTT	TRBV5-1	.	.	TRBJ2-3
CSASGQGAWNTEAFF	TGCAGTGCTAGTGGACAGGGGGCCTGGAACACTGAAGCTTTCTTT	TRBV20-1	.	TRBD1	TRBJ1-1
CASSRATSGGPYNEQFF	TGTGCCAGCAGTCGTGCGACTAGCGGGGGCCCTTACAATGAGCAGTTCTTC	TRBV27	.	TRBD2	TRBJ2-1
CAWSGTGNQPQHF	TGTGCCTGGAGCGGGACAGGGAATCAGCCCCAGCATTTT	TRBV30	few	TRBD1	TRBJ1-5
CASSGGTGGYGYTF	TGTGCCAGCAGCGGCGGGACAGGGGGATATGGCTACACCTTC	TRBV9	.	TRBD1	TRBJ1-2
CARETDQETQYF	TGCGCCAGAGAGACAGATCAAGAGACCCAGTACTTC	TRBV23-1	.	.	TRBJ2-5
CASTSPDRAKAGANVLTF	TGCGCCAGCACCTCCCCGGACAGGGCTAAAGCTGGGGCCAACGTCCTGACTTTC	TRBV5-1	.	TRBD1	TRBJ2-6
CASSQGSEGTSGTDTQYF	TGTGCCAGCAGCCAAGGGTCAGAAGGGACTAGCGGCACAGATACGCAGTATTTT	TRBV4-2	few	TRBD2	TRBJ2-3
CASSSGQGAYGETQYF	TGTGCCAGCAGCTCGGGACAGGGGGCCTATGGAGAGACCCAGTACTTC	TRBV11-2	.	TRBD1	TRBJ2-5
CAISSIAVQQETQYF	TGTGCCATCAGTTCCATAGCGGTACAACAAGAGACCCAGTACTTC	TRBV10-3	few	.	TRBJ2-5
CASSLGSGSYDTQYF	TGCGCCAGCAGCTTGGGAAGCGGGAGTTATGATACGCAGTATTTT	TRBV5-1	.	TRBD2	TRBJ2-3
CASSVPPSGELFF	TGCGCCAGCAGTGTTCCCCCCTCCGGGGAGCTGTTTTTT	TRBV10-1	once	.	TRBJ2-2
CASSPSGTGELFF	TGTGCCAGTAGCCCTAGCGGGACCGGGGAGCTGTTTTTT	TRBV19	.	TRBD2	TRBJ2-2
CASSLNRFSSQPQHF	TGTGCCAGCAGCCTAAACAGGTTTTCGAGCCAGCCCCAGCATTTT	TRBV27	.	.	TRBJ1-5
CASSWTVYEQYF	TGTGCCAGCAGCTGGACAGTATACGAGCAGTACTTC	TRBV6-2/TRBV6-3	once	.	TRBJ2-7
CASSLTNTGELFF	TGTGCCAGCAGCTTGACAAACACCGGGGAGCTGTTTTTT	TRBV7-9	.	.	TRBJ2-2
CASSRDRGYGEQYF	TGTGCCAGCAGTAGGGACAGGGGGTATGGCGAGCAGTACTTC	TRBV27	.	TRBD1	TRBJ2-7
CASSLEAGDGYTF	TGTGCCAGCAGCTTAGAGGCGGGGGATGGCTACACCTTC	TRBV7-2	.	.	TRBJ1-2
CASSPTDRRNTEAFF	TGTGCCAGCAGCCCCACCGACAGGCGGAACACTGAAGCTTTCTTT	TRBV3-1/TRBV3-2	.	.	TRBJ1-1